These 32 T cell receptor beta chains were all obtained from the same sample, sequenced in a study of response to subunit inactivated influenza vaccine. Via MiXCR, TCRdb re-called the RT-PCR reads, giving one row per CDR3 protein. Seen here are 450,000 to 550,000 distinct CDR3 sequences, 25% observed once, and the top ten hold approximately 2%. The sequencing here drew on CD4+ T cells sorted from PBMCs, taken 5 days after vaccination. The receptors stem from a man aged 45-65 years who received an inactivated influenza vaccine.

This clonotype has only a few counts. The rearrangement joins TRBV29-1 to TRBJ2-7, with D possibly matching TRBD2 (5 bases). V was clipped by 6 bases and J by 0 bases, with 12 bases between them. The CDR3 covers 13 residues. The germline gives CDR1 SQVTM, CDR2 ANQGSEA. CDR3 in amino acids: CSVEGLSSYEQYF. The CDR3 bases are TGCAGCGTCGAGGGTCTGAGCTCCTACGAGCAGTACTTC.

The chain combines TRBV18 with TRBJ2-1; unclear D gene. Trimming took off 5 bases at V and 4 bases at J, with 12 bases between the two ends. Germline loops: CDR1 KGHSH, CDR2 LQKENI. The CDR3 runs to 14 residues. The CDR3 nucleotides read TGTGCCAGCTCAGGATCCCAACTATACAATGAGCAGTTCTTC. Amino acids: CASSGSQLYNEQFF.

The V gene is TRBV7-8, the J gene TRBJ2-3; 8 bases are a match to TRBD2. Germline lookup yields CDR1 SGHVS and CDR2 FQNEAQ. V trimming: 1 base; J trimming: 2 bases; junction bases outside the gene matches: 5. This CDR3 contains 16 residues. The CDR3 nucleotides read TGTGCCAGCAGCTTAGGTACTAGCGGTAACACAGATACGCAGTATTTT. It yields the protein CASSLGTSGNTDTQYF. The complete variable domain, with remaining parts taken from reference TRBV7-8 and TRBJ2-3, reads GAGVSQSPRYKVAKRGQDVALRCDPISGHVSLFWYQQALGQGPEFLTYFQNEAQLDKSGLPSDRFFAERPEGSVSTLKIQRTQQEDSAVYLCASSLGTSGNTDTQYFGPGTRLTVL.

This clonotype appeared a few times. V is TRBV11-1 and J is TRBJ2-7; 7 positions agree with TRBD1. The CDR3 covers 18 residues. The germline V gene has CDR1 SGHAT and CDR2 FQDESV (reference sequence). V lost 5 bases, J lost 2 bases, and 18 bases stayed unmatched. In nucleotides, the CDR3 is TGTGCCAGCAGCATCTCCCCCCTTCGAGACAGGGCGGCCTACGAGCAGTACTTC. Residues: CASSISPLRDRAAYEQYF.

DNA for the CDR3: TGTGCCAGCAGCCCCTCACTAGCGGGAGCCGGGGAGCTGTTTTTT. It translates to CASSPSLAGAGELFF. The chain has TRBV6-2 or TRBV6-3 and TRBJ2-2; 11 bases match TRBD2. J lost 6 bases, V lost 6 bases, and 6 bases had no gene match. Germline CDR1 reads MNHEY; CDR2 reads SVGEGT. The CDR3 is 15 amino acids.

This clonotype was counted only a few times. The chain links TRBV24-1 to TRBJ2-2; 9 bases map to TRBD1. Germline loops: CDR1 KGHDR, CDR2 SFDVKD. The CDR3 has 18 residues. The trim removed 4 bases at V and 2 bases at J, leaving 10 bases unmatched. The CDR3 sequence is CATSEKDGQGTNTGELFF. CDR3 nucleotide sequence: TGTGCCACCAGTGAAAAAGACGGACAGGGGACAAACACCGGGGAGCTGTTTTTT.

The rearrangement joins TRBV6-1 to TRBJ2-3; the match to TRBD1 covers 7 bases. The CDR3 runs to 17 residues. Looked up from germline, CDR1 is MNHNS and CDR2 is SASEGT. V lost 6 bases to trimming and J lost 3 bases; unmatched junction nucleotides: 15. CDR3 DNA: TGTGCCAGCAGCAATGGGGAACGGACAGGTTTGACAGATACGCAGTATTTT. Its protein product is CASSNGERTGLTDTQYF.

This clonotype appeared a few times. V gene TRBV9 combines with J gene TRBJ1-3; perhaps TRBD1 as D (6 bases). Between the trimmed V and J ends, which lost 3 bases and 3 bases, there was a span of 13 bases. CDR1 SGDLS and CDR2 YYNGEE come from the germline V gene. The CDR3 sequence is 15 residues long. CDR3 coding DNA: TGTGCCAGCAGCGCCCTACAGGGAAGTGGAAACACCATATATTTT. This translates into CASSALQGSGNTIYF.

This rearrangement joins TRBV3-1 to TRBJ1-3; D is ambiguous. V lost 0 bases and J lost 0, with 9 bases in between. Germline V gene data show CDR1 as LGHDT and CDR2 as YNNKEL (reference sequence). The CDR3 totals 16 residues. Here the CDR3 reads CASSQDWQSSGNTIYF. In DNA, the CDR3 is TGTGCCAGCAGCCAAGATTGGCAGAGCTCTGGAAACACCATATATTTT.

The J gene is TRBJ2-1, the V gene TRBV15; 9 bases align to TRBD2. The CDR3 has 15 residues. V lost 3 bases to trimming and J lost 8 bases; unmatched junction nucleotides: 8. Germline CDR1 reads LNHNV; CDR2 reads YYDKDF (reference sequence). CDR3 region: CATSRDSGRFHEQFF. For the CDR3, the DNA is TGTGCCACCAGCAGGGATAGCGGGAGATTCCATGAGCAGTTCTTC.

V usage is TRBV20-1 and J usage is TRBJ2-7; 13 bases align to TRBD2. V trimming: 5 bases; J trimming: 2 bases; junction bases outside the gene matches: 3. The germline gives CDR1 DFQATT, CDR2 SNEGSKA (reference sequence). The CDR3 spans 14 residues. CDR3 DNA: TGCAGTGCTGCCGGGACTAGCGGGACCTACGAGCAGTACTTC. Translated: CSAAGTSGTYEQYF.

The J gene is TRBJ2-1, the V gene TRBV2; D unclear. The CDR3 length is 11 residues. CDR1 and CDR2 (germline): SNHLY, FYNNEI. V was cut by 5 bases and J by 8 bases, with 7 bases left in between. The CDR3 sequence: CASSRWDEQFF. CDR3 nucleotides: TGTGCCAGCAGTAGATGGGATGAGCAGTTCTTC.

There are a few counts of this clonotype. The chain recombines TRBV30 with TRBJ2-5, with D possibly called TRBD1 or TRBD2 (5 bases each). The ends were cut back, 3 bases at V and 5 bases at J, with 13 bases in the middle. The CDR3 extends over 13 amino acids. In germline, CDR1 is GTSNPN, CDR2 SVGIG (reference sequence). Here the CDR3 DNA reads TGTGCCTGGAGAGGGCCGGGACGGGAGACCCAGTACTTC. As protein: CAWRGPGRETQYF.

J is TRBJ2-1 and V is TRBV12-3 or TRBV12-4; D is ambiguous. Trimming stripped 8 bases from V and 9 bases from J, with 11 bases between. The CDR3 loop spans 11 amino acids. This chain's CDR3 is CASRTAGEQFF. As DNA, the CDR3 is TGTGCCAGCCGAACAGCTGGTGAGCAGTTCTTC.

The genes are TRBV20-1 and TRBJ2-7, with D possibly TRBD1 on 5 matching bases. The germline V gene has CDR1 DFQATT and CDR2 SNEGSKA (reference sequence). The CDR3 runs 14 residues. V dropped 6 bases and J dropped 3 bases, with 18 bases sitting between them. As DNA, the CDR3 is TGCAGTGCCCGATCTGCTGGCAGGGTCTACGAGCAGTACTTC. Protein sequence: CSARSAGRVYEQYF.

The chain couples TRBV6-5 to TRBJ1-2; 9 nucleotides match TRBD1. The V segment lost 5 bases and the J segment 8 bases; nucleotides outside the gene matches: 12. This CDR3 spans 15 amino acids. Per the germline V gene, CDR1 is MNHEY and CDR2 is SVGAGI. The DNA for the CDR3 is TGTGCCAGCAGTCACTTCCGGGACAGGGCGGGCGGCTACACCTTC. Amino acid sequence: CASSHFRDRAGGYTF.

This clonotype was counted between two and nine times. The chain carries TRBV12-3 or TRBV12-4 and TRBJ2-3; a weak D match, TRBD1 (6 bases). CDR3 size: 13 residues. V was trimmed by 6 bases and J by 0 bases, leaving 7 bases between them. DNA of the CDR3: TGTGCCAGCAGAGACAGGAGCACAGATACGCAGTATTTT. This codes for CASRDRSTDTQYF.

This clonotype was counted only a few times. This chain joins TRBV7-2 and TRBJ2-7; D remains ambiguous. Germline CDR1 reads SGHTA; CDR2 reads FQGNSA. V lost 6 bases and J 2 bases, leaving 14 bases between the germline ends. The CDR3 consists of 14 residues. The CDR3 reads CASSSDRSPYEQYF. The CDR3 region has the DNA TGTGCCAGCAGTTCGGACCGAAGTCCCTACGAGCAGTACTTC. The variable domain in full, completed from reference TRBV7-2 and TRBJ2-7, reads GAGVSQSPSNKVTEKGKDVELRCDPISGHTALYWYRQSLGQGLEFLIYFQGNSAPDKSGLPSDRFSAERTGGSVSTLTIQRTQQEDSAVYLCASSSDRSPYEQYFGPGTRLTVT.

The V call is TRBV20-1, the J call TRBJ2-5; D call uncertain. Germline CDR1 is DFQATT and CDR2 is SNEGSKA (reference sequence). The CDR3 spans 13 residues. V lost 5 bases and J 5 bases, leaving 15 bases between the germline ends. Here the CDR3 reads CSAPTTPLETQYF. CDR3 nucleotides: TGCAGTGCTCCGACCACACCTCTGGAGACCCAGTACTTC.

This clonotype appeared a single time. The rearrangement uses TRBV18 and TRBJ1-1, with unresolved D. This CDR3 comprises 15 residues. Germline V lookup: CDR1 KGHSH, CDR2 LQKENI. Trimming removed 1 base from V and 2 bases from J, with 11 bases in between. In DNA, the CDR3 is TGTGCCAGCTCACCACAGTCTACGGGTAACACTGAAGCTTTCTTT. Residues: CASSPQSTGNTEAFF.

This clonotype was detected only a few times. V usage is TRBV4-1 and J usage is TRBJ2-5; maybe TRBD2 (6 bases). The ends were cut back, 6 bases at V and 5 bases at J, with 19 bases in the middle. Germline CDR1 is MGHRA and CDR2 is YSYEKL. The CDR3 loop spans 15 amino acids. The CDR3 nucleotides read TGCGCCAGCAGTCTTCTCGTGGCTAGCGCCGAGACCCAGTACTTC. Translated, it gives CASSLLVASAETQYF.

The genes are TRBV9 and TRBJ2-7; weak D call: TRBD1 (5 bases). V gave up 5 bases and J gave up 5 bases, with 14 bases separating them. This CDR3 is built from 13 residues. Germline CDR1 and CDR2: SGDLS and YYNGEE. The CDR3 bases are TGTGCCAGCAGTCCGTATACAGGCGACGAGCAGTACTTC. Protein: CASSPYTGDEQYF.

In its sample, this clonotype was seen a few times. J is TRBJ1-4 and V is TRBV2; possible D gene TRBD1, 6 bases. The germline V gene has CDR1 SNHLY and CDR2 FYNNEI. V shed 6 bases and J shed 7 bases, with 21 bases lying between them. This CDR3 is built from 16 residues. CDR3 nucleotides: TGTGCCAGCAGATCCCACTCTTCGGGGGGGGCTGAAAAACTGTTTTTT. This codes for CASRSHSSGGAEKLFF.

The chain carries TRBV6-1 and TRBJ2-1; TRBD1 matches 9 bases. Germline CDR1 MNHNS, CDR2 SASEGT. Trimming cost V 7 bases and J 4 bases; bases outside gene matches: 8. The CDR3 is 15 amino acids. CDR3 nucleotides: TGTGCCAGCAAAGGGGGGACAGGGTCTTACAATGAGCAGTTCTTC. Translating it yields CASKGGTGSYNEQFF.

This clonotype has more than one count but fewer than ten. The chain is built from TRBV18 and TRBJ1-3; a possible D gene is TRBD1 (5 bases). The germline V and J ends were trimmed by 3 bases and 6 bases, with 12 bases remaining between them. Germline-derived CDR1 and CDR2 are KGHSH and LQKENI. The CDR3 has 14 residues. CDR3 loop: CASSPSGAINTIYF. The CDR3 DNA is TGTGCCAGCTCACCTTCCGGGGCCATAAACACCATATATTTT.

The rearrangement uses TRBV5-6 and TRBJ1-6; D is undetermined. The CDR3 runs 18 residues. The V gene's germline CDR1 is SGHDT and CDR2 YYEEEE. V was shortened by 1 base and J by 0 bases, with 14 bases between the two germline ends. The CDR3 protein is CASSLTTGLSSYNSPLHF. The CDR3 DNA is TGTGCCAGCAGCTTGACCACCGGACTGAGCTCCTATAATTCACCCCTCCACTTT.

This clonotype was detected a few times. The V gene is TRBV24-1, the J gene TRBJ2-2; D unclear. Trimming removed 6 bases from V and 2 bases from J, with 12 bases in between. CDR1 and CDR2 from the germline V gene are KGHDR and SFDVKD. This CDR3 comprises 15 residues. The CDR3 sequence: CATSSHGTNTGELFF. The CDR3 bases are TGTGCCACCAGTTCCCACGGAACAAACACCGGGGAGCTGTTTTTT.

This clonotype has just a few counts. The rearrangement links TRBV27 to TRBJ2-7, with 7 bases lining up with TRBD1. Per the germline V gene, CDR1 is MNHEY and CDR2 is SMNVEV (reference sequence). Trimming cost V 5 bases and J 1 base; bases outside gene matches: 8. This CDR3 has 15 amino acids. The CDR3 region is CASSLTGTDSYEQYF. CDR3 sequence (DNA): TGTGCCAGCAGTCTCACCGGGACAGATTCCTACGAGCAGTACTTC.

Details on this clonotype: The germline gene is not matched at one end of the junction; a read error may be the cause. The rearrangement uses TRBV7-7 and TRBJ2-7; D might be TRBD1 (6 bases). This CDR3 is 16 amino acids long. CDR1 and CDR2 from the germline V gene are SSHAT and FNYEAQ (reference sequence). Here the CDR3 DNA reads TGTGCTAGCAGCCCGGGCGCGGTCGGACAGTCCTACGAGCAGTACTTC. Its protein product is CASSPGAVGQSYEQYF.

The V and J genes are TRBV7-2 and TRBJ1-5, with a weak D call TRBD1 (5 bases). The length of the CDR3 is 15 residues. Trimming pared 3 bases from V and 2 bases from J, leaving 11 bases between. The germline gives CDR1 SGHTA, CDR2 FQGNSA. The chain's CDR3 is CASSFTGGGNQPQHF. The CDR3 DNA follows: TGTGCCAGCAGCTTCACAGGAGGGGGCAATCAGCCCCAGCATTTT.

This clonotype was detected many times. This chain links TRBV24-1 with TRBJ1-5; the D gene is possibly TRBD1 (5 bases). Germline CDR1 and CDR2: KGHDR and SFDVKD. This CDR3 has 13 residues. V was trimmed by 5 bases and J by 6 bases, leaving 10 bases between them. The CDR3: CATSVGGSQPQHF. Written as DNA, the CDR3 is TGTGCCACCAGTGTTGGGGGGTCTCAGCCCCAGCATTTT.

The V gene is TRBV28, the J gene TRBJ2-5; D not certain. Trimming removed 6 bases from V and 5 bases from J, with 13 bases in between. The germline V gene has CDR1 MDHEN and CDR2 SYDVKM. This CDR3 contains 13 residues. Here the CDR3 reads CASRYPGRETQYF. The CDR3 nucleotides read TGTGCCAGCAGATACCCTGGACGGGAGACCCAGTACTTC.